This TCR beta chain was identified in a study of vaccination effects on CD4 cells after COVID-19. Sequencing in the ViraFEST assay came after antigen-specific CD4+ T cells had been expanded with viral peptide pools, which were used to stimulate PBMC. Cultured cells yielded isolated CD4+ T cells after less than 11 days. Vaccine recipients lacked prior SARS-CoV-2 infection and had negative nucleocapsid antibodies. With regard to this clone: Antigen: not known.

CDR1 is SGHTA, CDR2 FQGTGA, per germline. CDR3 length equals 14 residues. Trimming took 1 base from V and 6 from J, leaving 9 bases between them. Produced via immunoSEQ multiplex PCR; TCRdb's table is partial and in-frame only. The table includes 62,000 or so clones, over 70% detected once. The chain combines TRBV7-3 with TRBJ2-2; perhaps TRBD2 as D (6 bases). The receptor was isolated from a human donor who received a COVID-19 vaccine. The source material was CD4+ T cells from PBMCs cultured with SARS-CoV-2 spike peptides, sampled before COVID-19 vaccination. CDR3 DNA: TGTGCCAGCAGCTTAAGAGGAGGGGCCGGGGAGCTGTTTTTT. This sequence encodes CASSLRGGAGELFF.